This T cell receptor beta chain was identified during a study of regulatory T cells in long-lasting Graves disease (TCRdb year 2021). For the wider study: Patients with newly diagnosed Graves' disease had been on antithyroid drugs for under 3 months. A total of roughly 33 samples underwent TCR sequencing: about 13 from persistent and around 20 from newly diagnosed Graves' disease patients. Patients with persistent Graves' disease were compared with patients with newly diagnosed Graves' disease using TCR sequencing and RNA sequencing of peripheral blood. The study was conducted in China and was registered as a clinical trial.

The CDR3 sequence holds 16 residues, the cysteine and phenylalanine included. Here the CDR3 DNA is all that survives: 48 bases in frame from base 1. The germline V gene (reference sequence) supplies CDR1 DFQATT and CDR2 SNEGSKA. Receptors were amplified or captured by multiplex PCR. Sequencing instrument: Illumina HiSeq 4000. CDR3 regions were amplified by Arm-PCR with iRepertoire HTBI primers to construct TCR beta libraries. Before sequencing, the PCR products went through gel purification. The authors processed their data as follows. Gene usage analysis of CDR3 amino acid clonotypes relied on the roughly 60 TRBV and 15 or so TRBJ segments identified across samples. COPE and FqMerger were used to merge filtered high-quality paired reads into contigs. BLAST was used to align contigs to the IMGT TRBV, TRBD and TRBJ reference genes, and CDR3 was defined following IMGT. Highly expanded clones were defined as clonotypes with a frequency above 0.1%. Shannon entropy served as the measure of repertoire diversity, while the Gini coefficient captured V-J evenness. A clonotype found in more than one individual was treated as public. Clones were called with MiXCR by TCRdb after fastp trimmed the public reads at Q25, and only in-frame beta chains were retained. All rows with the same CDR3 protein become a single entry with the most common DNA and genes. Here the V and J calls rest on TCRdb's processing, not on the authors' analysis. Across this sample there are about 620,000 distinct CDR3 sequences, with approximately 15% seen only once. The top ten hold 18% of the sample.

The sample's time point label, decoded: newly diagnosed GD, antithyroid drugs for less than 3 months. For both TCR sequencing and RNA sequencing, RNA was extracted from PBMCs in TRIzol. The diagnosis of Graves' disease followed American Thyroid Association guidelines. The patients came from an endocrinology department in Xi'an, China. Each patient gave 9 to 10 milliliters of peripheral blood, collected in an EDTA anticoagulant tube. Ficoll Paque Plus density gradient separation was used to isolate PBMCs, and no further T cell sorting was performed. An Agilent 2100 Bioanalyzer and agarose gel were used to assess RNA quality, and a NanoDrop 2000 was used to measure RNA concentration. Note on this clonotype: The target of this receptor is not known. Base quality data are lacking; no much larger clone is found one base away.

Broader findings and caveats from the paper: Sequencing and analysis were limited to the TCR beta chain. TRBV28, TRBJ1-2 and TRBJ2-5 were preferentially used in persistent disease, while TRBV20-1 and TRBJ2-1 were favored in newly diagnosed disease. Compared with newly diagnosed patients, persistent Graves' disease patients had lower TCR Shannon entropy and fewer highly expanded clones, which suggests clonal expansion. Because the primary lesion, thyroid tissue, could not be accessed, the study looked at peripheral blood alone. The small sample size was acknowledged by the authors as a limitation that may reduce accuracy. A larger number of public clonotypes was shared among persistent patients (about 2,700) than among newly diagnosed patients (about 990).

These records were also assigned to another study, of T cells in Graves' hyperthyroidism and ophthalmopathy. As described in the second report: Stable Graves' hyperthyroidism was defined as the absence of progression to ophthalmopathy over 18 months of follow-up. Hyperthyroidism patients were newly diagnosed, with disease duration under 2 months, and aged 18 to 65 years. Patients with uncontrolled infections, other autoimmune diseases, pregnancy or lactation were excluded. Diagnoses relied on clinical symptoms, serum thyroxine and TRAb, thyroid ultrasound and orbital computed tomography. A first-round RT-PCR of the TCR CDR3 used the HTBI primer set with the Qiagen OneStep RT-PCR kit. Most expanded thyroid clonotypes (frequency above 0.001) were also found in blood, which suggests that blood repertoires may mirror thyroid immune responses. A 13 V-J signature model separated ophthalmopathy from stable hyperthyroidism, with just over 85% sensitivity and about 81% specificity in cross-validation and 80%/75% in testing. In validation, progression to ophthalmopathy was predicted by the model with nearly 71% sensitivity and around 75% specificity, a median of around 6.5 months before onset. A discovery cohort of 95 to 100 patients, approximately 44 with Graves' ophthalmopathy and fewer than 65 with stable Graves' hyperthyroidism, was used to find distinguishing TCR V-J signatures. An independent validation cohort of about 20 hyperthyroidism patients and more than 15 patients who later progressed to ophthalmopathy tested prospective prediction of ophthalmopathy. The roughly 90 discovery patients were divided at random into training and test sets in a 7:3 ratio. In addition, the study compared T-cell repertoires in thyroid tissue and in blood from roughly 6 Graves' hyperthyroidism patients. After blood sampling, hyperthyroidism patients were treated with methimazole at a starting dose of 30 mg daily, and ophthalmopathy patients were treated with high-dose intravenous methylprednisolone. A second multiplex PCR round built the libraries, followed by size selection and purification. Libraries were sequenced paired-end with 100 bp reads on an Illumina HiSeq2000. Raw data were processed with SOAPnuke, discarding reads with adapters, uncalled bases, mean Phred below 15, or no exact constant-primer or identifier match. COPE v1.2.5 was used to merge the high-quality paired reads, and each unique nucleotide sequence was defined as a clonotype. Clonotypes were aligned to IMGT TRBV, TRBD and TRBJ reference segments using MiTCR v1.1. Analysis was restricted to V-J combinations with a frequency above 0.0001, which covered about 99% of repertoires. The TCS score was defined as F50 (clonal expansion) divided by E x V (chaos), with BLOSUM62-based TCRdist calculated between CDR3 peptides within each V-J. Welch's t-statistics and random forest reduced approximately 520 V-J features to roughly 13, which were used in a naive Bayes classifier (R e1071). No statistical method was used to fix the sample size in advance, and group allocation was not hidden from the investigators. The paper describes TCR Vbeta CDR3 sequencing of more than 120 peripheral blood samples, made up of 43 ophthalmopathy patients, 70 to 75 hyperthyroidism patients and about 17 progressor patients.

This specimen was peripheral blood mononuclear cells (PBMCs), taken at new diagnosis, from a patient treated with antithyroid drugs. In this chain, TRBV20-1 is recombined with TRBJ2-1; a tentative D call is TRBD2 (6 bases match). The TCR was taken from a woman in her twenties or thirties with Graves disease. Donor details come from another sample of the same person, matched by shared clones. The CDR3 here reads CRPIYLGRDSYNEQFF. The DNA is TGCAGACCGATTTACCTGGGGCGGGACTCCTACAATGAGCAGTTCTTC.